This TCR beta chain was obtained from a study of blood T cell repertoires in COVID-19. Background on the study: Sites in the United States, Italy and Spain provided acute and convalescent COVID-19 samples.

The assay was immunoSEQ multiplex PCR, and TCRdb's table has in-frame clones only and misses some. This table holds around 47,000 clones, 88% found once. The specimen was peripheral blood. The sequence came from a man aged 50 or older with active COVID-19.

CDR3 sequence (DNA): TGTGCCAGCTCACCCCGGACAGGGGGTACCTACGAGCAGTACTTC. This gives the protein CASSPRTGGTYEQYF. The rearrangement links TRBV18 to TRBJ2-7, with 10 nucleotides matching TRBD1. CDR3 length: 15 amino acids. Trimming cost V 3 bases and J 2 bases; bases outside gene matches: 4. Per the germline V gene, CDR1 is KGHSH and CDR2 is LQKENI.